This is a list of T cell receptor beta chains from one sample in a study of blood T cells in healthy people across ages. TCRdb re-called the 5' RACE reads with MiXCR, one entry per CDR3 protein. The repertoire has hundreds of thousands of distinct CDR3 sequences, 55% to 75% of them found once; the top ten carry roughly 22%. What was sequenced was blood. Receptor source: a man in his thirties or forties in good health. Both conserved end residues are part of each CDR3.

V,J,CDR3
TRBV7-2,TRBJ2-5,CASSYDRGSETQYF
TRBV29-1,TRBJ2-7,CSVEFMGQESYEQYF
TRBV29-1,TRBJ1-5,CSVEGLAGNQPQHF
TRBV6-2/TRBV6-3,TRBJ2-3,CASSEEGTSGSYTQYF
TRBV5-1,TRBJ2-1,CASSGSGPYNEQFF
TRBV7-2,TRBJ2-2,CASRGWITGELFF
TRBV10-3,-,CAISDADSGYQETQYF
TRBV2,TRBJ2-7,CASSEPRWDSSYNLLSYEQYF
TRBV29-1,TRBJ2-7,CSVEDGTSGSSYEQYF
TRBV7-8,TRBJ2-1,CASSLVLWGDNEQFF
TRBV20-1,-,CSASSSGRAVSETQYF
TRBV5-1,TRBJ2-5,CASSRTSGGARETQYF
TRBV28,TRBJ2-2,CASSLRGVGAWDTGELFF
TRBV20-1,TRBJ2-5,CSARDRASGRIETQYF
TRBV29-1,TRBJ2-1,CSVAEGAGVPFF
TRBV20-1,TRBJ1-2,CSARDPRPKMHGYTF
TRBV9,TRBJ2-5,CASSGTVIETQYF
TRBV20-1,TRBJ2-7,CSARPGILASQYF
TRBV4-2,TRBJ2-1,CASNHSYNEQFF
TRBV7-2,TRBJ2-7,CASSLTPGDPYEQYF
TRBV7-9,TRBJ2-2,CASSKTGGNTGELFF
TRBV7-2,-,CASRARLAGGHEQYF
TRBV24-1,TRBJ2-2,CAERGGHPNTGELFF
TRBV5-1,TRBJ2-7,CASSGEGTGVNEQYF
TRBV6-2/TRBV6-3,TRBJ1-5,CASSDSLRQPQHF
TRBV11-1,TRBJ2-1,CASSRSGSVYNEQFF
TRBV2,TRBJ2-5,CASTKRDYETQYF
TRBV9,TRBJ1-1,CASSRGDTEAFF
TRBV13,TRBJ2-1,CASSSTTGFFGNEQFF
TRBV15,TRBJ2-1,CATSSRGHGYNEQFF
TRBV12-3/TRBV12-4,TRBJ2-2,CASRGILTGELFF
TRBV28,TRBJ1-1,CASTQGQLNTEAFF
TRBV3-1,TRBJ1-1,CASSRGENTEAFF
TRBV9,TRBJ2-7,CASSVSGTGPFGEQYF
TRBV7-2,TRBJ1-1,CASSLRQGANTEAFF
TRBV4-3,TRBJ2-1,CASSQARGVSYNEQFF
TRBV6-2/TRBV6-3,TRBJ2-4,CASSHQQGWDQQYF
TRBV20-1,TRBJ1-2,CSVQVANYGYTF
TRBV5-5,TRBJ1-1,CASSLVWSKGTEAFF
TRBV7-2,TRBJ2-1,CASSFRQSSYNEQFF
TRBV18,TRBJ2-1,CASSPNRVSYNEQFF
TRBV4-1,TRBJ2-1,CASSQEWTLVF
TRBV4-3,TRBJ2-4,CASSQPRRGIGEQYF
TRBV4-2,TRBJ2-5,CASSQDTGWDEQYF
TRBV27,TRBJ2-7,CASSTQGGEWYEQYF
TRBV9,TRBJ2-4,CASLNQGAKNIQYF
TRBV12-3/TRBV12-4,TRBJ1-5,CASSLGGSINQPQHF
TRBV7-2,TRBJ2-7,CASSVYREDEQYF
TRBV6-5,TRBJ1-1,CASSRWTGGLGTEAFF
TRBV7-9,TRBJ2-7,CASSSASSYYEQYF
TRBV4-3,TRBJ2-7,CASSPRGLDYEQYF
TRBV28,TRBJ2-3,CATGRLGSTDTQYF
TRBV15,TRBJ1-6,CATSRDTGTIIHF